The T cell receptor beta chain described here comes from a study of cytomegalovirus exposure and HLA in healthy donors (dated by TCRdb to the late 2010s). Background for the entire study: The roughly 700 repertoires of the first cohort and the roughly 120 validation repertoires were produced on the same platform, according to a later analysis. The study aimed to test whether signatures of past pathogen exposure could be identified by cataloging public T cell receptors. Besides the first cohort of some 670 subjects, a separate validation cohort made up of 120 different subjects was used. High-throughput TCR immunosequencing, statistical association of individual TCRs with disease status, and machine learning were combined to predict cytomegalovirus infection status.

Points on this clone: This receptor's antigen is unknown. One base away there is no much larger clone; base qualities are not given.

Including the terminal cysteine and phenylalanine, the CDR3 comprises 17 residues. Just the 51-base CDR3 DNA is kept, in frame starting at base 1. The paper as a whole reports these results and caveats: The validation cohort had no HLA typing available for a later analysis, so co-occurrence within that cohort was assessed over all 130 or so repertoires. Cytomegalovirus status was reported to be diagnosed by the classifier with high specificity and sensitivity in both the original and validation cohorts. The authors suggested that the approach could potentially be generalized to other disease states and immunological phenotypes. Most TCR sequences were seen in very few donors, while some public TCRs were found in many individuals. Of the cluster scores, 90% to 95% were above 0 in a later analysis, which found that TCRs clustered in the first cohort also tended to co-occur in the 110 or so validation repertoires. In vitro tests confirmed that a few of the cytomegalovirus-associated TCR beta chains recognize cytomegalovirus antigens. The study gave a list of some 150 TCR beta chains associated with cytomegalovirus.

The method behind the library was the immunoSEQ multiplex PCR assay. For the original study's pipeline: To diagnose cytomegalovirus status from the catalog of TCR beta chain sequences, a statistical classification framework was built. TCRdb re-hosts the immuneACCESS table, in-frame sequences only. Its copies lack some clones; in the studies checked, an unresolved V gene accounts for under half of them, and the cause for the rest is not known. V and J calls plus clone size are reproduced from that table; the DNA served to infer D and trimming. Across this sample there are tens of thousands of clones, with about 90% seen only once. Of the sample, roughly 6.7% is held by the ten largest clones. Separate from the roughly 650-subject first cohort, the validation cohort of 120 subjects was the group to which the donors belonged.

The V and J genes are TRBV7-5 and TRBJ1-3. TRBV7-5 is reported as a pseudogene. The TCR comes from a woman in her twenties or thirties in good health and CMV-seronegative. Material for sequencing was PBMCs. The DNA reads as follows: TGTGCCAGAAGCCACTTCCCGGGAAGACTCTCTGGAAACACCATATATTTT. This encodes CARSHFPGRLSGNTIYF.